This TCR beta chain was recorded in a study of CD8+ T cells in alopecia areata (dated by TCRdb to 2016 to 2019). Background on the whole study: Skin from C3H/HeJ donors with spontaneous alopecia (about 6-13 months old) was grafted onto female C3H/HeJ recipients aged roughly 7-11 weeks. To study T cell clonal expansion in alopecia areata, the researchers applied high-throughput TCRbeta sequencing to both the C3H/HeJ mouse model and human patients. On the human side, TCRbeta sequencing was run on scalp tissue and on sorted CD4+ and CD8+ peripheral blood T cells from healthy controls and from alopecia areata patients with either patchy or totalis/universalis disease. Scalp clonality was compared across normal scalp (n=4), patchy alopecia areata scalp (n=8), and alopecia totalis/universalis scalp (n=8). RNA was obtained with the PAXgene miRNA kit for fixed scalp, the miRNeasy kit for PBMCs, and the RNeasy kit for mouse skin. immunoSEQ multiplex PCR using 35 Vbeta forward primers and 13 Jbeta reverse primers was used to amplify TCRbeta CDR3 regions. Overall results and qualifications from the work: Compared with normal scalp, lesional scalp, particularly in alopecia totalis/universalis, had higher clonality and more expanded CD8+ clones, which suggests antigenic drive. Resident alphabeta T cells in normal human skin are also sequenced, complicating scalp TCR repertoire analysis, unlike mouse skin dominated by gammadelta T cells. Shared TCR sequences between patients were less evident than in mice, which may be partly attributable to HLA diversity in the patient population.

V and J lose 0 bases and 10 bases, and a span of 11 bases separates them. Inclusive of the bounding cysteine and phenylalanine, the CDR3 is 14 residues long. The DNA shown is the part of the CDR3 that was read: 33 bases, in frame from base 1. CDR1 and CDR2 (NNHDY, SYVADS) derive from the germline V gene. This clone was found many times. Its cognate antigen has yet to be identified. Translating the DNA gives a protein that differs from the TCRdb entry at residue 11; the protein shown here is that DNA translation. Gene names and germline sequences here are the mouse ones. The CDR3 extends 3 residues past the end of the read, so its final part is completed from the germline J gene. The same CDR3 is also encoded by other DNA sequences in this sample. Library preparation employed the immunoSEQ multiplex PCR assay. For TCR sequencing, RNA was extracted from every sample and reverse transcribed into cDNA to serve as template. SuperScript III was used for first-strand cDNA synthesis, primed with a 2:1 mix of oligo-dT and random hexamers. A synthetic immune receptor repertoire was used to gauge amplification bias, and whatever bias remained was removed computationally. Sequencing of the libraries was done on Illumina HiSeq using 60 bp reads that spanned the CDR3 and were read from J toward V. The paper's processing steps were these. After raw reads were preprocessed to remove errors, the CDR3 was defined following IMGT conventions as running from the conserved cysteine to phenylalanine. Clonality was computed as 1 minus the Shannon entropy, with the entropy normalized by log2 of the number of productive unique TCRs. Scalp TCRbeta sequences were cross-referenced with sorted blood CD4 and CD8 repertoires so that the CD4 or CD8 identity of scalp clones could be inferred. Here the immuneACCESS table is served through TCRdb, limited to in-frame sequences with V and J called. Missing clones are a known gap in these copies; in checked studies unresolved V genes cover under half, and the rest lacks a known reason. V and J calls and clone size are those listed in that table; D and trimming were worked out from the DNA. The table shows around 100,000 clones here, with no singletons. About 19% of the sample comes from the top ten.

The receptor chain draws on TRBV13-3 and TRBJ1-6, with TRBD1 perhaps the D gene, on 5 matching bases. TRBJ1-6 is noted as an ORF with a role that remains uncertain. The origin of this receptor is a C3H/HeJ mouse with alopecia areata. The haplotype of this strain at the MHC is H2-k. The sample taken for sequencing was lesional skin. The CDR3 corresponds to CASSDVGGGSPLYF. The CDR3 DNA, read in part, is TGTGCCAGCAGTGATGTGGGGGGAGGATCGCCC.